The 18 T cell receptor beta chains listed next were all sequenced from one sample in a study of blood T cell repertoires in COVID-19. Profiled with immunoSEQ multiplex PCR; TCRdb holds only in-frame clones, not every one. This sample has roughly 150,000 clones, with 65% to 85% found just once. Material for sequencing was peripheral blood. Receptors originate from a woman in her 70s who had recovered from COVID-19.

This clone has just a few counts. This chain connects TRBV18 to TRBJ2-3; D perhaps matches TRBD2 (6 bases). The CDR3 loop spans 16 amino acids. Trimming removed 3 bases at V and 5 bases at J, with 18 bases between. Germline values: CDR1 KGHSH, CDR2 LQKENI. CDR3 in DNA: TGTGCCAGCTCACCCTTTTGGGGAGCGGGTGTAGATACGCAGTATTTT. Translating it yields CASSPFWGAGVDTQYF.

The gene calls are TRBV6-6 and TRBJ1-4; 7 positions match TRBD1. With V trimmed by 2 bases and J by 8 bases, 8 bases remained unmatched. The CDR3 spans 15 residues. Germline V gene lookup returns CDR1 MNHNY and CDR2 SVGAGI (reference sequence). In DNA form, the CDR3 reads TGTGCCAGCAGTTACGGGGGACAGTGGGGAGAAAAACTGTTTTTT. Residues: CASSYGGQWGEKLFF.

The gene calls are TRBV19 and TRBJ1-1; D unresolved. Germline CDR1 LNHDA, CDR2 SQIVND (reference sequence). The CDR3 runs 18 residues. V lost 2 bases and J 0 bases, leaving 19 bases between the germline ends. Here the CDR3 reads CASSIFGPNRPVNTEAFF. CDR3 sequence (DNA): TGTGCCAGTAGTATATTTGGGCCAAACCGCCCCGTGAACACTGAAGCTTTCTTT.

The J gene is TRBJ1-6, the V gene TRBV4-2; D is undetermined. This CDR3 is 11 amino acids long. Germline CDR1 LGHNA, CDR2 YNFKEQ. The V gene lost 3 bases and the J gene lost 18 bases, with 12 bases spanning the gap. The CDR3 spells CASSHGRENHF. The CDR3 region has the DNA TGTGCCAGCAGCCACGGGAGGGAAAACCACTTT.

The chain joins TRBV19 to TRBJ1-2; D may be TRBD1 (5 bases). Germline loops: CDR1 LNHDA, CDR2 SQIVND (reference sequence). This CDR3 comprises 14 residues. The V end lost 5 bases, the J end lost 3 bases, and 13 bases lay between the germline ends. In nucleotides, the CDR3 is TGTGCCAGTAGTCCCCGACGGGGGGACTATGGCTACACCTTC. Residues: CASSPRRGDYGYTF. Filled out from reference TRBV19 and TRBJ1-2, the complete variable domain reads DGGITQSPKYLFRKEGQNVTLSCEQNLNHDAMYWYRQDPGQGLRLIYYSQIVNDFQKGDIAEGYSVSREKKESFPLTVTSAQKNPTAFYLCASSPRRGDYGYTFGSGTRLTVV.

CDR3 sequence (DNA): TGTGCCACCTGGGGGCAGGGGGCGTACACTGAAGCTTTCTTT. It is translated as CATWGQGAYTEAFF. The chain couples TRBV28 to TRBJ1-1; TRBD1 aligns across 8 bases. The V gene's germline CDR1 is MDHEN and CDR2 SYDVKM. V was clipped by 10 bases and J by 3 bases; unmatched bases: 10. The CDR3 loop spans 14 amino acids.

This clone was seen only a few times. The chain is built from TRBV30 and TRBJ1-3; no clear D. The CDR3 contains 15 residues. Germline CDR1 is GTSNPN and CDR2 is SVGIG (reference sequence). V was pared by 7 bases and J by 2 bases, with 18 bases between. The CDR3 reads CASSPGWSAGNTIYF. CDR3 nucleotide sequence: TGTGCCTCCTCGCCCGGGTGGTCGGCTGGAAACACCATATATTTT.

This chain connects TRBV5-1 to TRBJ2-1; tentative D call: TRBD2 (7 bases). The germline V gene has CDR1 SGHRS and CDR2 YFSETQ. V was shortened by 1 base and J by 6 bases, with 8 bases between the two germline ends. This CDR3 region has 13 residues. The CDR3 is CASSLRGANEQFF. The CDR3 region has the DNA TGCGCCAGCAGCTTGCGGGGGGCCAATGAGCAGTTCTTC.

V gene TRBV28 combines with J gene TRBJ2-1, with TRBD1 matching 11 bases. There are 18 residues in the CDR3. With V trimmed by 5 bases and J by 1 base, 10 bases remained unmatched. Germline values: CDR1 MDHEN, CDR2 SYDVKM. The CDR3 nucleotides read TGTGCCAGCAGTCACCGGGACAGGGGGAGGGGTTCCTACAATGAGCAGTTCTTC. Amino acid sequence: CASSHRDRGRGSYNEQFF.

CDR3 DNA: TGTGCCAGCACCCCGTCGGGGGGATTCTACGAGCAGTACTTC. Encoded protein: CASTPSGGFYEQYF. The rearrangement uses TRBV7-9 and TRBJ2-7, with 7 bases lining up with TRBD2. This CDR3 has 14 residues. V lost 7 bases, J lost 3 bases, and 9 bases stayed unmatched. Germline lookup yields CDR1 SEHNR and CDR2 FQNEAQ (reference sequence).

V and J are TRBV28 and TRBJ2-5; D uncertain. Germline CDR1 is MDHEN and CDR2 is SYDVKM. The CDR3 is made up of 14 amino acids. V lost 4 bases and J 1 base, leaving 10 bases between the germline ends. The DNA of the CDR3 is TGTGCCAGCAGTTCTATAGTAACCCAAGAGACCCAGTACTTC. Residues: CASSSIVTQETQYF.

The chain has TRBV5-1 and TRBJ2-1; TRBD1 agrees at 8 bases. CDR3 length: 13 residues. Germline V gives CDR1 SGHRS, CDR2 YFSETQ. After removal of 4 bases from V and 9 bases from J, the junction contained 6 bases not matched to a gene. The CDR3: CASSPNQGAEQFF. The CDR3 DNA sequence: TGCGCCAGCAGCCCCAACCAGGGGGCTGAGCAGTTCTTC.

This sequence joins TRBV7-9 and TRBJ2-5; 13 nucleotides agree with TRBD2. The V gene's germline CDR1 is SEHNR and CDR2 FQNEAQ (reference sequence). The CDR3 covers 15 residues. The J segment lost 5 bases and the V segment lost 5 bases, leaving 5 bases of the junction unmatched. CDR3 protein: CASSKGTSGVETQYF. The DNA for the CDR3 is TGTGCCAGCAGCAAAGGGACTAGCGGGGTTGAGACCCAGTACTTC. Drawing the rest from reference TRBV7-9 and TRBJ2-5, the complete variable domain is DTGVSQNPRHKITKRGQNVTFRCDPISEHNRLYWYRQTLGQGPEFLTYFQNEAQLEKSRLLSDRFSAERPKGSFSTLEIQRTEQGDSAMYLCASSKGTSGVETQYFGPGTRLLVL.

This rearrangement joins TRBV5-1 to TRBJ1-3; 7 bases map to TRBD1. CDR3 length equals 15 residues. Germline CDR1 SGHRS, CDR2 YFSETQ. Unmatched junction bases numbered 4, after V lost 4 bases and J lost 0 bases. For the CDR3, the DNA is TGCGCCAGCAGCACTCAGGGGGGCTCTGGAAACACCATATATTTT. Encoded protein: CASSTQGGSGNTIYF.

This rearrangement joins TRBV12-5 to TRBJ1-3; D unresolved. The CDR3 length is 14 residues. Trimming stripped 6 bases from V and 2 bases from J, with 11 bases between. Germline loops: CDR1 LGHNT, CDR2 FRNRAP. The CDR3 DNA is TGTGCTAGTGGCCCCGGTTCGGCTGGAAACACCATATATTTT. This gives the protein CASGPGSAGNTIYF. The full variable domain, with the rest looked up from reference TRBV12-5 and TRBJ1-3, is DARVTQTPRHKVTEMGQEVTMRCQPILGHNTVFWYRQTMMQGLELLAYFRNRAPLDDSGMPKDRFSAEMPDATLATLKIQPSEPRDSAVYFCASGPGSAGNTIYFGEGSWLTVV.

There are a few counts of this clone. The rearrangement links TRBV6-5 to TRBJ2-3; D is perhaps TRBD1 (5 bases). CDR3 length: 14 residues. Deletions cut 6 bases from V and 4 bases from J, with 14 bases between. Germline CDR1 MNHEY, CDR2 SVGAGI. CDR3 nucleotide sequence: TGTGCCAGCAGCCAAGGGGTCGAGGCAGATACGCAGTATTTT. Translation gives CASSQGVEADTQYF.

About this clone: This sample includes further DNA sequences coding for the same CDR3. The gene calls are TRBV6-5 and TRBJ1-2; no clear D gene. V was shortened by 2 bases and J by 5 bases, with 9 bases between the two germline ends. Per the germline V gene, CDR1 is MNHEY and CDR2 is SVGAGI. This CDR3 spans 13 amino acids. CDR3 protein: CASSYPGGYGYTF. In DNA, the CDR3 is TGTGCCAGCAGTTACCCAGGCGGGTATGGCTACACCTTC.

This clone was counted once. A junction boundary mismatches the germline segment, possibly from a read error. The chain employs TRBV7-2 and TRBJ1-2; 8 bases match TRBD1. The germline V gene encodes CDR1 SGHTA and CDR2 FQGNSA. The CDR3 spans 11 residues. The CDR3 loop is CASGQGHSVAF. CDR3 DNA: TGTGCCAGCGGACAGGGACACTCGGTGGCCTTC.